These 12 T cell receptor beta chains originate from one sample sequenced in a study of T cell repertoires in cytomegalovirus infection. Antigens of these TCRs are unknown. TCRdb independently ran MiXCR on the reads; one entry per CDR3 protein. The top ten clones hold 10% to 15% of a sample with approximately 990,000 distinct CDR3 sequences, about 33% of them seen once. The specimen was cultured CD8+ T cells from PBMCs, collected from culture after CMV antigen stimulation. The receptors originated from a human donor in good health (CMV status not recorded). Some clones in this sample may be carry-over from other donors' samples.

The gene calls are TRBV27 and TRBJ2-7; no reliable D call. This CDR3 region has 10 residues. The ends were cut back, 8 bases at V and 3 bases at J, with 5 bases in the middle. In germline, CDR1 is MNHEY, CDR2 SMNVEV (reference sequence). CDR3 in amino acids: CASGFYEQYV. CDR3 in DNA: TGTGCCAGCGGATTCTACGAGCAGTACGTC.

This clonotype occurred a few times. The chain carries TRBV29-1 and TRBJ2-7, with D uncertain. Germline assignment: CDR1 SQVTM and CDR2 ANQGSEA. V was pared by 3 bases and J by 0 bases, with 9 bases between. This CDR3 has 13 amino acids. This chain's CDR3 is CSVESESSYEQYF. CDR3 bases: TGCAGCGTTGAGTCTGAGAGCTCCTACGAGCAGTACTTC.

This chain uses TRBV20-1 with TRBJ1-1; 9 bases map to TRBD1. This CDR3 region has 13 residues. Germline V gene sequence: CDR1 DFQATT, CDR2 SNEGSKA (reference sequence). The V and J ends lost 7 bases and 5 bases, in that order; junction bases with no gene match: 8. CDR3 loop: CSVYSDRGTEAFF. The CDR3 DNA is TGCAGTGTTTACTCTGACAGGGGGACTGAAGCTTTCTTT.

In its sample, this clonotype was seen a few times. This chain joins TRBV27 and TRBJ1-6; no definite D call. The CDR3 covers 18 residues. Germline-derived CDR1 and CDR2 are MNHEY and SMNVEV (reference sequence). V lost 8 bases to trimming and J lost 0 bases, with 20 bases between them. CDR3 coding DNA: TGTGCCAGCGCCTCCGGGTCGCCAATGGGCTCCTATAATTCACCCCTCCACTTT. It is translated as CASASGSPMGSYNSPLHF.

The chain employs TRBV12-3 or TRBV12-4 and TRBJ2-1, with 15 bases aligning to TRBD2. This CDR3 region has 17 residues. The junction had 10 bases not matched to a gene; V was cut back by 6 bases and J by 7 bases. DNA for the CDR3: TGTGCCAGCAGACTTGGACTAGCGGGGGGGCCGGGAAATGAGCAGTTCTTC. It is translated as CASRLGLAGGPGNEQFF.

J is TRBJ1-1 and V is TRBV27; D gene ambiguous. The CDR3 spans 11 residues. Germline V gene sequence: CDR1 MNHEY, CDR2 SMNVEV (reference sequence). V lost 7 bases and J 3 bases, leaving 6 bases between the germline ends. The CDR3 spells CASKRYTEAFF. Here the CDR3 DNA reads TGTGCCAGCAAGCGGTACACTGAAGCTTTCTTT.

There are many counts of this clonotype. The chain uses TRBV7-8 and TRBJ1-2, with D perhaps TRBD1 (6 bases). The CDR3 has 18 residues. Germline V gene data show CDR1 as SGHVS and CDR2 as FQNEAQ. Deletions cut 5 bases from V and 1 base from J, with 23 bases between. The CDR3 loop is CASSSPLLGGHVNYGYTF. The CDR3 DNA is TGTGCCAGCAGCAGCCCCCTATTAGGGGGACACGTTAACTATGGCTACACCTTC.

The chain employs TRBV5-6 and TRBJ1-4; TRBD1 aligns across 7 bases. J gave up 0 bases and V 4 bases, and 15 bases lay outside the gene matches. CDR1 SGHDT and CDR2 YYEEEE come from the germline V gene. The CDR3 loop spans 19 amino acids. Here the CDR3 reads CASSARYRGGPATNEKLFF. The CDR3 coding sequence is TGTGCCAGCAGCGCCCGATACAGGGGAGGGCCGGCAACTAATGAAAAACTGTTTTTT.

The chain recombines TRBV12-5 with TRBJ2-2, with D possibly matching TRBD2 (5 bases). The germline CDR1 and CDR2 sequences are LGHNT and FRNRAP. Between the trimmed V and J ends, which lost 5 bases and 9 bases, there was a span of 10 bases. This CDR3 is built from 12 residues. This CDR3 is CASGPGIWELFF. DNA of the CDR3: TGTGCTAGTGGTCCGGGGATATGGGAGCTGTTTTTT.

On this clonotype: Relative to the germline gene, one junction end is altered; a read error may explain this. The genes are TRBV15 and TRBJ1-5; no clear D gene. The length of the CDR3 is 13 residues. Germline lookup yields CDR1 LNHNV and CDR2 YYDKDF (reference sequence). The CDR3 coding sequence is TGTGCCACCAGCAGCGGTCGCAATCAGCCTCAGCATTTT. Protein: CATSSGRNQPQHF.

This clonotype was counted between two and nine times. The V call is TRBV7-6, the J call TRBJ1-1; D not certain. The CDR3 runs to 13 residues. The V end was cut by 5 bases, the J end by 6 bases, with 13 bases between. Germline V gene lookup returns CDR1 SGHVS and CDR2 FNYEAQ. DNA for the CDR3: TGTGCCAGCAGCCCCCGAGAGGGCCCTGAAGCTTTCTTT. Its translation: CASSPREGPEAFF. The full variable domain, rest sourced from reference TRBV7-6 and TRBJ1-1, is GAGVSQSPRYKVTKRGQDVALRCDPISGHVSLYWYRQALGQGPEFLTYFNYEAQQDKSGLPNDRFSAERPEGSISTLTIQRTEQRDSAMYRCASSPREGPEAFFGQGTRLTVV.

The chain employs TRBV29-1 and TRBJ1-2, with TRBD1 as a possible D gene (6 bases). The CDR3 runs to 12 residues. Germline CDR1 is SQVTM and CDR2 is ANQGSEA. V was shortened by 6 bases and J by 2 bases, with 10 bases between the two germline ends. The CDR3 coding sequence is TGCAGCGTCCCTACAGGGAACTATGGCTACACCTTC. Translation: CSVPTGNYGYTF.